The 5 T cell receptor beta chains below come from one sample, sequenced in a study of blood T cell repertoires in COVID-19. Using immunoSEQ multiplex PCR, the repertoire was profiled, and TCRdb retains in-frame clones only, with some absent. The sample consists of approximately 110,000 clones, 80% to 90% of them appearing once. Material: peripheral blood. These TCRs come from a woman in her 50s with acute or convalescent COVID-19.

This chain connects TRBV29-1 to TRBJ2-7, with 11 bases lining up with TRBD2. Germline V gene sequence: CDR1 SQVTM, CDR2 ANQGSEA. CDR3 length: 14 amino acids. J gave up 2 bases and V 5 bases, and 5 bases lay outside the gene matches. CDR3 DNA: TGCAGCGTTCGCCCTAGCGGGGGGACCTACGAGCAGTACTTC. This encodes CSVRPSGGTYEQYF.

This chain joins TRBV7-9 and TRBJ2-1, with 11 bases lining up with TRBD1. J lost 9 bases, V lost 5 bases, and 12 bases had no gene match. The germline V gene has CDR1 SEHNR and CDR2 FQNEAQ (reference sequence). The CDR3 consists of 16 residues. CDR3 loop: CASSPRGQGAWVEQFF. The CDR3 DNA is TGTGCCAGCAGCCCCCGCGGACAGGGGGCTTGGGTTGAGCAGTTCTTC.

The genes are TRBV2 and TRBJ2-2; maybe TRBD2 (5 bases). V was shortened by 3 bases and J by 6 bases, with 17 bases between the two germline ends. The CDR3 is 16 amino acids. CDR1 and CDR2 (germline): SNHLY, FYNNEI. CDR3 protein: CASSDVQMDGAGELFF. CDR3 DNA: TGTGCCAGCAGTGACGTTCAAATGGACGGGGCCGGGGAGCTGTTTTTT.

CDR3 amino acids: CASSVQTGTGDSGANVLTF. The CDR3 DNA sequence: TGTGCCAGTAGTGTCCAAACCGGGACAGGGGACTCTGGGGCCAACGTCCTGACTTTC. This chain connects TRBV19 to TRBJ2-6; TRBD1 matches at 10 bases. Germline V gene sequence: CDR1 LNHDA, CDR2 SQIVND (reference sequence). The junction had 10 bases not matched to a gene; V was cut back by 5 bases and J by 0 bases. This CDR3 contains 19 residues.

The chain combines TRBV11-2 with TRBJ2-5, with D possibly TRBD2 on 6 matching bases. Germline V lookup: CDR1 SGHAT, CDR2 FQNNGV. The CDR3 length is 12 residues. The germline V and J ends were trimmed by 3 bases and 4 bases, with 6 bases remaining between them. In nucleotides, the CDR3 is TGTGCCAGCAGCTTGGAGGGAGAGACCCAGTACTTC. Its protein product is CASSLEGETQYF.